The clone carrying this TCR beta chain was recorded at least ten times. In building TCR beta libraries, iRepertoire HTBI primers were used together with Arm-PCR of CDR3 regions. Each CDR3 protein gets one entry after TCRdb re-called the multiplex PCR reads with MiXCR. The table lists around 400,000 distinct CDR3 sequences, 15% to 19% of them singletons. Regarding time point: newly diagnosed GD, antithyroid drugs for less than 3 months. The TCR library was made from RNA extracted from PBMCs. V lost 5 bases and J lost 6; bases outside the gene matches: 7. This CDR3 is 13 amino acids long. CDR1 LGHDT and CDR2 YNNKEL come from the germline V gene (reference sequence). The data stem from a study of regulatory T cells in long-lasting Graves disease.

The source was peripheral blood mononuclear cells (PBMCs), collected at new diagnosis, from a patient treated with antithyroid drugs. The chain is built from TRBV3-1 and TRBJ2-7; the match to TRBD1 covers 7 bases. The receptor's source is a female donor with Graves disease. For the CDR3, the DNA is TGTGCCAGCAGCGCACAGGGGACCAGCGAGCAGTACTTC. As protein: CASSAQGTSEQYF.